Given below is one T cell receptor beta chain in context. No antigen is known for it. No much larger clone exists at a distance of one base, and base qualities are not known. CDR1 is given as MNHNY and CDR2 as SVGAGI, both from the germline V gene (reference sequence). After removal of 6 bases from V and 5 bases from J, the junction retains 16 bases not matched to a gene. The CDR3 sequence holds 16 residues, the cysteine and phenylalanine included. The sequence is cut down to CDR3 DNA, 48 bases in frame from base 1. TCR CDR3 regions were amplified from genomic DNA by multiplex PCR using the deep immunoSEQ assay. Extracted genomic DNA from each cell subset was distributed evenly across all wells of several immunoSEQ 96-well plates, and each plate was treated as a replicate. For sorted subsets, 150 to 250 ng of genomic DNA, equivalent to roughly 30,000 T cell genomes, went into each replicate PCR. Purified libraries were measured with a Qubit 3.0 fluorometer, size-checked on a Bioanalyzer 2100, and measured again with the KAPA Library Quantification kit. A separate single-read 150-cycle Illumina NextSeq 550 flow cell was used to sequence each immunoSEQ 96-well plate. In the paper's pipeline: The immunoSEQ output contained only junctional sequences without quality scores, so filtering could not match that applied to full-length reads. To assign V/J genes and CDR3, sequences were annotated against IMGT germline references using PyIR, a Python wrapper for IgBLAST v1.9. Reads were removed for weak V/J assignments (E-value above 1e-6), missing CDR3, stop codons, out-of-frame junctions, or ambiguous translated residues. A V3J clonotype was defined by an identical inferred V gene, J gene, and CDR3 amino acid sequence. Percentage overlap between repertoires was calculated by dividing the number of shared unique clonotypes by the size of the smaller repertoire. Repertoire richness was assessed with RTK rarefaction, the Chao1 estimator, and Recon v2.1 estimates of unobserved clonotypes. Generation probabilities for all TCRbeta clonotypes obtained by the gDNA method from a handful of donors were computed using OLGA. TCRdb retrieved this table from immuneACCESS and kept in-frame rearrangements only. Not all clones are present; in checked studies, unresolved V genes account for under half, and no reason is known for the remainder. V and J calls and clone size are given by that table; D and trimming were obtained from the DNA. In this sample the table shows 2.5 million or so clones, more than 90% of which occur a single time. The ten largest clonotypes hold roughly 0.13% of the sample.

This entry comes from a study of shared clonotypes between healthy human individuals (dated by TCRdb to the early 2020s). The study in broad terms: A few men and a couple of women, aged 18 to 49 years, made up the cohort. For each donor, three plates each were used for CD4 naive and CD4 memory, two plates were used for CD8 naive, and one plate was used for CD8 memory. To estimate repertoire size and how much clonotypes are shared between individuals, the study performed deep sequencing of blood TCR repertoires from five healthy adults. Different laboratories and diverse techniques were used to prepare libraries and sequence TCR repertoires, to increase sequencing depth and limit assay-specific biases. Each donor's leukapheresis produced roughly between roughly 0.85 and 9.5 billion PBMCs. Paper-wide results and their limitations: Incomplete sequencing was indicated by rarefaction of sorted-subset datasets, despite the large sequencing depth. Because the study included only a small number of donors, the genetic and exposure-history diversity represented was limited. Sampling was limited to blood, and TCR repertoires in tissue likely differ from TCR repertoires in blood. Based on pairwise subsampling, the degree of clonotype sharing among donors was expected to be affected by sequencing depth. Clonotypes shared by all four sorted-subset donors showed higher generation probabilities than non-shared clonotypes. Larger estimated clonotype richness was generally found for naive subsets than for memory subsets. Across a few donors, around 5% of naive CD4, around 3.5% of naive CD8, under 2.5% of memory CD4, and around 0.4% of memory CD8 clonotypes were shared.

Healthy HIV-negative adults with no recently reported acute infections or vaccinations were included as donors. Only Caucasian adults living in Nashville, Tennessee, USA were represented among the donors. Magnetic negative selection was used to enrich CD4+ T cells, after which naive cells were positively selected on CD45RA and the negative fraction became the memory subset. Blood was obtained by leukapheresis, after which PBMCs were separated by Ficoll-Histopaque density gradient centrifugation and cryopreserved in liquid nitrogen vapor phase. Analytical flow cytometry was used to check the purity and quantity of each magnetically sorted T cell population. Each sorted fraction had its genomic DNA isolated and then quantified by UV absorbance on a Nanodrop 2000c.

The receptor comes from a man aged 18 to 30 in good health. The sequenced sample consisted of naive CD4+ T cells sorted from blood. The cell subset or site label of this sample denotes: CD45RA+ positively selected. In this chain, TRBV6-6 is recombined with TRBJ2-7; 7 central bases correspond to TRBD1. The CDR3 region: CASSRTATGTANEQYF. At the DNA level, the sequence is TGTGCCAGCAGCCGGACCGCGACCGGGACAGCCAACGAGCAGTACTTC.